Following are 19 T cell receptor beta chains from one sample sequenced in a study of shared clonotypes between healthy human individuals. Method: immunoSEQ multiplex PCR; TCRdb's copy keeps in-frame clones and lacks some. The table has some 980,000 clones, 70% to 85% seen once. The sample comprised memory CD4+ T cells sorted from blood. Sample subset: CD45RA-negative fraction. All receptors derive from a man in his late teens or twenties in good health.

The chain recombines TRBV5-4 with TRBJ1-3; no reliable D call. The CDR3 runs 15 residues. V shed 1 base and J shed 1 base, with 9 bases lying between them. The germline gives CDR1 SGHNT, CDR2 YYREEE (reference sequence). CDR3 loop: CASSLQGKSGNTIYF. CDR3 nucleotides: TGTGCCAGCAGCTTGCAAGGGAAGTCTGGAAACACCATATATTTT.

The gene calls are TRBV4-3 and TRBJ1-3; D might be TRBD1 (5 bases). V was trimmed by 4 bases and J by 8 bases, leaving 15 bases between them. Per germline, CDR1 LGHNA and CDR2 YSLEER. This CDR3 is 14 amino acids long. CDR3 amino acids: CASSPGTGPDTIYF. The CDR3 bases are TGCGCCAGCAGCCCAGGGACCGGGCCAGACACCATATATTTT.

V is TRBV23-1 and J is TRBJ2-6; weak D call: TRBD1 (5 bases). Being an ORF, TRBV23-1 has a function that is uncertain. The CDR3 is made up of 15 amino acids. The ends were cut back, 8 bases at V and 2 bases at J, with 13 bases in the middle. CDR3 DNA: TGCGCCAGCCGAATTACAGGCCCTGGGGCCAACGTCCTGACTTTC. Amino acids: CASRITGPGANVLTF.

This clone showed up just a few times. The chain has TRBV9 and TRBJ2-1; 11 bases map to TRBD2. There are 17 residues in the CDR3. The V segment lost 1 base and the J segment 4 bases; nucleotides outside the gene matches: 7. CDR1 is SGDLS, CDR2 YYNGEE, per germline. CDR3 loop: CASSVSMTSGIYNEQFF. The CDR3 bases are TGTGCCAGCAGCGTAAGTATGACTAGCGGGATATACAATGAGCAGTTCTTC.

The V call is TRBV9, the J call TRBJ2-1; D may be TRBD2 (5 bases). CDR1 is SGDLS and CDR2 is YYNGEE in the germline V gene. This CDR3 is built from 16 residues. Trimming took 4 bases from V and 9 from J, leaving 23 bases between them. CDR3 amino acids: CASSPERLAYWSEQFF. CDR3 DNA: TGTGCCAGCAGCCCCGAGAGGCTAGCCTATTGGAGTGAGCAGTTCTTC. Combining the CDR3 with reference TRBV9 and TRBJ2-1 gives the whole variable domain DSGVTQTPKHLITATGQRVTLRCSPRSGDLSVYWYQQSLDQGLQFLIQYYNGEERAKGNILERFSAQQFPDLHSELNLSSLELGDSALYFCASSPERLAYWSEQFFGPGTRLTVL.

This chain joins TRBV10-3 and TRBJ2-1, with 14 positions matching TRBD2. CDR1 and CDR2 (germline): ENHRY, SYGVKD. J was trimmed by 7 bases and V by 6 bases; bases with no gene match: 5. This CDR3 contains 15 residues. The CDR3 nucleotides are TGTGCCATCAGCCGACTAGCGGGGGGGCAGAATGAGCAGTTCTTC. This sequence encodes CAISRLAGGQNEQFF.

The chain links TRBV11-2 to TRBJ1-2, with D perhaps matching TRBD1 (5 bases). The V gene's germline CDR1 is SGHAT and CDR2 FQNNGV. This CDR3 comprises 14 residues. The germline V and J ends were trimmed by 3 bases and 8 bases, with 16 bases remaining between them. CDR3 nucleotides: TGTGCCAGCAGCTTTAACGCAGGGAGTAAGGGCTACACCTTC. Amino acid sequence: CASSFNAGSKGYTF.

The chain joins TRBV4-2 to TRBJ2-1, with D possibly called TRBD1 or TRBD2 (5 bases each). Germline V gene lookup returns CDR1 LGHNA and CDR2 YNFKEQ. This CDR3 contains 19 residues. V was shortened by 1 base and J by 0 bases, with 19 bases between the two germline ends. The CDR3 DNA reads as TGTGCCAGCAGCCAAGGTACGGTTCTGTGGGGGAGCTCCTACAATGAGCAGTTCTTC. Its translation is CASSQGTVLWGSSYNEQFF.

The genes are TRBV11-2 and TRBJ1-2, with D perhaps TRBD1 (6 bases). The germline CDR1 and CDR2 sequences are SGHAT and FQNNGV. Between the trimmed V and J ends, which lost 4 bases and 4 bases, there was a span of 10 bases. The CDR3 runs to 13 residues. CDR3 nucleotides: TGTGCCAGCAGCTCCCTGGACAGCTATGGCTACACCTTC. Residues: CASSSLDSYGYTF.

This clone was seen more than once but under ten times. The V call is TRBV11-2, the J call TRBJ1-4, with TRBD1 identical over 7 bases. Germline-derived CDR1 and CDR2 are SGHAT and FQNNGV. This CDR3 contains 19 residues. The V gene end was trimmed by 5 bases and the J gene end by 8 bases; junction bases not matched to a gene: 23. The CDR3 coding sequence is TGTGCCAGCAGCCCTATACCACAGAGCAGGGGGAAGGATAGAGAAAAACTGTTTTTT. Translation: CASSPIPQSRGKDREKLFF.

J is TRBJ1-5 and V is TRBV19, with 7 positions matching TRBD1. Trimming took 3 bases from V and 6 from J; bases not matched to a gene: 11. The germline gives CDR1 LNHDA, CDR2 SQIVND (reference sequence). The CDR3 has 16 residues. CDR3 in DNA: TGTGCCAGTAGTATTCCTAATACAGGGGTTGGTCAGCCCCAGCATTTT. Protein sequence: CASSIPNTGVGQPQHF. The variable domain in full, with the rest retrieved from reference TRBV19 and TRBJ1-5, is DGGITQSPKYLFRKEGQNVTLSCEQNLNHDAMYWYRQDPGQGLRLIYYSQIVNDFQKGDIAEGYSVSREKKESFPLTVTSAQKNPTAFYLCASSIPNTGVGQPQHFGDGTRLSIL.

This clone was picked up a small number of times. The chain combines TRBV29-1 with TRBJ1-1; weak D call: TRBD1 (5 bases). Trimming stripped 5 bases from V and 1 base from J, with 11 bases between. Germline CDR1 reads SQVTM; CDR2 reads ANQGSEA. The CDR3 length is 13 residues. This CDR3 is CSVLPGGNTEAFF. CDR3 DNA: TGCAGCGTTCTTCCCGGGGGGAACACTGAAGCTTTCTTT.

V is TRBV7-9 and J is TRBJ1-1; D gene ambiguous. The CDR3 spans 12 residues. Trimming pared 5 bases from V and 0 bases from J, leaving 4 bases between. From germline, CDR1 is SEHNR and CDR2 FQNEAQ (reference sequence). The CDR3 region has the DNA TGTGCCAGCAGCCTATTGAACACTGAAGCTTTCTTT. This encodes CASSLLNTEAFF.

This chain links TRBV6-1 with TRBJ1-5, with a weak D call TRBD1 (5 bases). This CDR3 contains 13 residues. V dropped 6 bases and J dropped 3 bases, with 9 bases sitting between them. Germline V gene lookup returns CDR1 MNHNS and CDR2 SASEGT. Here the CDR3 DNA reads TGTGCCAGCAGGATAGGGGACAATCAGCCCCAGCATTTT. Translating gives CASRIGDNQPQHF.

The rearrangement links TRBV5-1 to TRBJ1-1; D is undetermined. This CDR3 contains 13 residues. Trimming took off 0 bases at V and 1 base at J, with 4 bases between the two ends. Germline values: CDR1 SGHRS, CDR2 YFSETQ. In nucleotides, the CDR3 is TGCGCCAGCAGCTTGGAGCGGAACACTGAAGCTTTCTTT. Residues: CASSLERNTEAFF.

The rearrangement uses TRBV27 and TRBJ2-7; 7 bases align to TRBD1. CDR3 length: 14 residues. The V and J ends lost 6 bases and 0 bases, in that order; junction bases with no gene match: 5. From germline, CDR1 is MNHEY and CDR2 SMNVEV (reference sequence). The CDR3 region has the DNA TGTGCCAGCAGAGTTACAGGGGTCTCCTACGAGCAGTACTTC. Amino acids: CASRVTGVSYEQYF.

The gene calls are TRBV30 and TRBJ1-2; D gene uncertain. CDR3 length: 13 amino acids. Trimming took 0 bases from V and 2 from J, leaving 7 bases between them. Germline-derived CDR1 and CDR2 are GTSNPN and SVGIG (reference sequence). As DNA, the CDR3 is TGTGCCTGGAGTGTGACGGTCAACTATGGCTACACCTTC. Protein sequence: CAWSVTVNYGYTF.

This clone has more than one count but fewer than ten. This specimen includes other DNA sequences encoding the same CDR3. The chain is built from TRBV4-2 and TRBJ2-7; TRBD2 agrees at 11 bases. Trimming removed 4 bases from V and 0 bases from J; junction bases left unmatched: 2. This CDR3 contains 15 residues. From germline, CDR1 is LGHNA and CDR2 YNFKEQ. CDR3 amino acids: CASSPLAGASYEQYF. The CDR3 nucleotides are TGTGCCAGCAGCCCACTAGCGGGGGCCTCCTACGAGCAGTACTTC.

In its sample, this clone was seen a few times. V gene TRBV27 combines with J gene TRBJ2-7; 7 nucleotides line up with TRBD2. The CDR3 contains 12 residues. Germline V gives CDR1 MNHEY, CDR2 SMNVEV (reference sequence). The V segment lost 6 bases and the J segment 8 bases; nucleotides outside the gene matches: 7. The CDR3 protein is CASSAGTTQQYF. The CDR3 coding sequence is TGTGCCAGCAGCGCGGGGACTACGCAGCAGTACTTC.